This passage covers 5 T cell receptor beta chains from one sample sequenced in a study of T cell responses to AZD1222 COVID-19 vaccine (dated by TCRdb to the early 2020s). Library preparation employed the immunoSEQ multiplex PCR assay. TCRdb took this table from immuneACCESS and kept in-frame rearrangements with V and J called. Such tables lack part of the clones; where checked against another copy, unresolved V genes explain under half of the gap, and the rest is unexplained. This sample is represented by around 140,000 clones; about 88% of them were singletons. Around 4.9% of the sample is taken by the ten largest. The sample's time point label is to be understood as: baseline before first vaccination. This material consisted of peripheral blood, taken on day 0 of AZD1222 vaccination. These receptors all come from an adult in good health.

The J gene is TRBJ2-1, the V gene TRBV13; a weak D match, TRBD2 (6 bases). Looked up from germline, CDR1 is PRHDT and CDR2 is FYEKMQ (reference sequence). The CDR3 consists of 15 residues. V was clipped by 0 bases and J by 6 bases, with 12 bases between them. The CDR3 DNA reads TGTGCCAGCAGCTTAGGTTCGACTAGGGCCAATGAGCAGTTCTTC. Amino acids: CASSLGSTRANEQFF.

This chain uses TRBV4-2 with TRBJ1-2; 10 bases align to TRBD1. V was pared by 2 bases and J by 2 bases, with 17 bases of the junction left unmatched. CDR1 and CDR2 from the germline V gene are LGHNA and YNFKEQ. CDR3 size: 20 residues. Here the CDR3 reads CASSQQRDRGRNPDNYGYTF. The CDR3 nucleotides are TGTGCCAGCAGCCAACAACGGGACAGGGGAAGGAATCCAGACAACTATGGCTACACCTTC.

This clone was seen just once. The gene calls are TRBV9 and TRBJ2-7; 8 bases align to TRBD2. The CDR3 is 14 residues long. Trimming took 0 bases from V and 1 from J; bases not matched to a gene: 0. Germline V gene data show CDR1 as SGDLS and CDR2 as YYNGEE. CDR3 amino acids: CASSVASGSYEQYF. The CDR3 nucleotides are TGTGCCAGCAGCGTAGCTAGCGGGTCCTACGAGCAGTACTTC.

This rearrangement joins TRBV25-1 to TRBJ2-1; D gene unclear. Germline V CDR1 and CDR2: MGHDK, SYGVNS. V was pared by 6 bases and J by 2 bases, with 11 bases between. The CDR3 spans 14 residues. The CDR3 DNA reads as TGTGCCAGCAGGTCCTCCTTAACCTACAATGAGCAGTTCTTC. As protein: CASRSSLTYNEQFF. Full variable domain (remainder filled in from reference TRBV25-1 and TRBJ2-1): EADIYQTPRYLVIGTGKKITLECSQTMGHDKMYWYQQDPGMELHLIHYSYGVNSTEKGDLSSESTVSRIRTEHFPLTLESARPSHTSQYLCASRSSLTYNEQFFGPGTRLTVL.

The V and J genes are TRBV21-1 and TRBJ1-2; the table's D call, TRBD1, has no DNA check behind it. TRBV21-1 is an annotated pseudogene. The CDR3 contains 14 residues. CDR3 bases: TGTGCCAGCAGCAAATCGGGACAGGACTATGGCTACACCTTC. Protein sequence: CASSKSGQDYGYTF.